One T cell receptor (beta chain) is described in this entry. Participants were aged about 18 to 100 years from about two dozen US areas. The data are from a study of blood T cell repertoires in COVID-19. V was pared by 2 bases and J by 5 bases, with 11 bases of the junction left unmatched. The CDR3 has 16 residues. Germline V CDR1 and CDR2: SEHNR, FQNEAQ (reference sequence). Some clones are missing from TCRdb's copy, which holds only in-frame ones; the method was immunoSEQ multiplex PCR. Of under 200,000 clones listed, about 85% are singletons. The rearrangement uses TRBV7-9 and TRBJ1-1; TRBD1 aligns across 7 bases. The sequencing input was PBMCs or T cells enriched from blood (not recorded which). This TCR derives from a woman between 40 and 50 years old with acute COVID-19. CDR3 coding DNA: TGTGCCAGCAGCTTACCCTTAGACAGGGCGAAAACTGAAGCTTTCTTT. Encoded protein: CASSLPLDRAKTEAFF.